Following are 10 T cell receptor beta chains from one sample sequenced in a study of cytomegalovirus exposure and HLA in healthy donors. PCR amplification relied on 60 Vbeta primers (plus 13 Jbeta primers). The protocol was immunoSEQ multiplex PCR, while the TCRdb copy is restricted to in-frame clones and leaves out a portion. This sample has over 150,000 clones, with 70% to 85% found just once. Sequenced material: PBMCs. Source of these receptors: a boy aged 2 to 10 in good health and CMV-seronegative.

The V call is TRBV30, the J call TRBJ2-6; a weak D match, TRBD1 (5 bases). Germline assignment: CDR1 GTSNPN and CDR2 SVGIG (reference sequence). Trimming left V 2 bases short and J 3 bases short, with 14 bases between. The CDR3 spans 16 residues. CDR3: CAWSQLRVFGANVLTF. In DNA, the CDR3 is TGTGCCTGGAGTCAGCTCAGGGTTTTTGGGGCCAACGTCCTGACTTTC.

This rearrangement joins TRBV14 to TRBJ1-1, with 8 positions matching TRBD1. The ends lost 3 bases at V and 2 bases at J; junction bases unmatched: 8. CDR1 is SGHDN, CDR2 FVKESK, per germline. The CDR3 contains 16 residues. The CDR3 here is CASSHVAGGLNTEAFF. The CDR3 DNA is TGTGCCAGCAGCCACGTCGCAGGGGGCTTAAACACTGAAGCTTTCTTT.

The chain employs TRBV6-6 and TRBJ2-3, with D perhaps matching TRBD2 (5 bases). This CDR3 is 14 amino acids long. Per germline, CDR1 MNHNY and CDR2 SVGAGI (reference sequence). V was pared by 5 bases and J by 4 bases, with 13 bases between. The CDR3 DNA sequence: TGTGCCAGCAGTGCGAGACTAACTTCAGATACGCAGTATTTT. It codes for CASSARLTSDTQYF.

The chain carries TRBV20-1 and TRBJ2-5; D is uncertain. V gave up 8 bases and J gave up 2 bases, with 9 bases separating them. CDR3 size: 11 residues. Germline V lookup: CDR1 DFQATT, CDR2 SNEGSKA (reference sequence). The CDR3 DNA follows: TGCAGTTCTGCTAAACAAGAGACCCAGTACTTC. Its protein is CSSAKQETQYF.

V and J are TRBV5-4 and TRBJ1-1; no reliable D call. V lost 2 bases and J 1 base, leaving 9 bases between the germline ends. This CDR3 is built from 14 residues. CDR1 and CDR2 (germline): SGHNT, YYREEE (reference sequence). The CDR3 bases are TGTGCCAGCAGCTTTCCGCGAGAGAACACTGAAGCTTTCTTT. It encodes CASSFPRENTEAFF.

The J gene is TRBJ2-7, the V gene TRBV7-2, with D hard to call. Germline V gives CDR1 SGHTA, CDR2 FQGNSA. The V end was cut by 0 bases, the J end by 4 bases, with 7 bases between. This CDR3 is built from 13 residues. CDR3 sequence reads: CASSLAYGYEQYF. CDR3 in DNA: TGTGCCAGCAGCTTAGCGTACGGGTACGAGCAGTACTTC.

The chain links TRBV7-8 to TRBJ1-1; tentative D call: TRBD1 (6 bases). V lost 1 base and J lost 10, with 16 bases in between. Germline lookup yields CDR1 SGHVS and CDR2 FQNEAQ. The CDR3 has 14 residues. DNA for the CDR3: TGTGCCAGCAGCTTAGTCCGCAAACAGGGTGCAGCTTTCTTT. Its protein product is CASSLVRKQGAAFF.

V usage is TRBV10-3 and J usage is TRBJ2-5; 12 bases line up with TRBD1. V dropped 4 bases and J dropped 5; count of bases not matched to a gene: 2. CDR1 is ENHRY and CDR2 is SYGVKD in the germline V gene. The length of the CDR3 is 14 residues. CDR3 protein: CAISAGTGGETQYF. The CDR3 DNA reads as TGTGCCATCAGTGCCGGGACAGGGGGCGAGACCCAGTACTTC.

The chain carries TRBV5-4 and TRBJ2-7; TRBD2 matches 10 bases. The germline V gene has CDR1 SGHNT and CDR2 YYREEE (reference sequence). Unmatched junction bases numbered 12, after V lost 4 bases and J lost 5 bases. This CDR3 is 16 amino acids long. The CDR3 region is CASSQSGGAVNDEQYF. DNA for the CDR3: TGTGCCAGCAGCCAAAGCGGGGGGGCCGTGAACGACGAGCAGTACTTC.

The V gene is TRBV5-1, the J gene TRBJ2-7; TRBD2 aligns across 9 bases. CDR1 is SGHRS, CDR2 YFSETQ, per germline. The CDR3 is 15 amino acids. The V gene end was trimmed by 0 bases and the J gene end by 7 bases; junction bases not matched to a gene: 8. This CDR3 is CASSLAGLAGREQYF. The CDR3 DNA follows: TGCGCCAGCAGCTTGGCCGGGCTAGCGGGGCGGGAGCAGTACTTC.